This T cell receptor (beta chain) was documented in a study of CD8 T cells in ankylosing spondylitis. Overall study results and limits: As for the disease-linked clones, they showed a CD8+ phenotype and occurred at relatively low frequencies in peripheral blood. Blood from ankylosing spondylitis patients appeared to carry a characteristic eight-variant TCR beta motif. The study looked at matched synovial fluid samples from ankylosing spondylitis patients. Disease-linked clones were reported to be significantly enriched there.

There are a few counts of this clonotype. What it binds is not known. This CDR3 comprises 15 residues. Quantitative molecular-barcoded 5'-RACE generated the TCR beta libraries. TCRdb re-derived calls from the 5' RACE reads in MiXCR, one entry per CDR3 protein. Of 130,000 or so distinct CDR3 sequences listed, roughly 18% are singletons. Sequenced material: blood, either unsorted or a sorted T cell fraction (not recorded which). This clonotype was sampled from a male donor with ankylosing spondylitis. This chain links TRBV21-1 with TRBJ2-5; the listed D gene, TRBD1, was not tested against the DNA. TRBV21-1 is a pseudogene. The CDR3, as DNA: TGTGCCAGCAGCAAGGCGGGACGGGAACAAGAGACCCAGTACTTC. This sequence encodes CASSKAGREQETQYF.